The 18 T cell receptor beta chains below were found in one sample sequenced in a study of technical replicates of blood from several donors (dated by TCRdb to about 2017). Libraries were built with the immunoSEQ multiplex PCR assay. In TCRdb, the immuneACCESS table is reduced to in-frame sequences with V and J assigned. These tables do not hold every clone; where another copy was compared, an unresolved V gene accounts for under half, and the others remain unexplained. The sample contains around 13,000 clones, 80% to 85% of them found a single time. The ten largest clones capture around 12% of the sample. Specimen: PBMCs. These receptors were obtained from a human donor in good health.

The rearrangement links TRBV2 to TRBJ1-4; TRBD1 agrees at 7 bases. Trimming took 5 bases from V and 7 from J; bases not matched to a gene: 4. Germline V gives CDR1 SNHLY, CDR2 FYNNEI. The CDR3 covers 13 residues. This CDR3 reads CASSPQGSEKLFF. DNA for the CDR3: TGTGCCAGCAGTCCACAGGGGTCTGAAAAACTGTTTTTT.

This chain connects TRBV18 to TRBJ2-5; 9 nucleotides line up with TRBD1. V lost 3 bases and J lost 5; bases outside the gene matches: 7. The CDR3 extends over 15 amino acids. Germline-derived CDR1 and CDR2 are KGHSH and LQKENI. The CDR3 sequence is CASSPVTGGGETQYF. Here the CDR3 DNA reads TGTGCCAGCTCACCCGTGACAGGGGGAGGCGAGACCCAGTACTTC.

The genes are TRBV7-9 and TRBJ1-4; TRBD1 aligns across 7 bases. The V gene's germline CDR1 is SEHNR and CDR2 FQNEAQ (reference sequence). Trimming cost V 3 bases and J 4 bases; bases outside gene matches: 2. The CDR3 totals 14 residues. Here the CDR3 DNA reads TGTGCCAGCAGCTTGGACAGGAGTAATGAAAAACTGTTTTTT. Translation: CASSLDRSNEKLFF.

This clone was counted a single time. The chain couples TRBV7-2 to TRBJ2-5; 9 bases map to TRBD2. Germline V gene data show CDR1 as SGHTA and CDR2 as FQGNSA. V shed 1 base, J shed 9 bases, and the junction held 12 bases outside the gene matches. The CDR3 is 16 residues long. This CDR3 reads CASSLVGAVAGVPQYF. CDR3 nucleotides: TGTGCCAGCAGCTTAGTGGGGGCGGTAGCGGGAGTCCCCCAGTACTTC.

This clone showed up just a few times. This chain joins TRBV19 and TRBJ1-5, with D hard to call. V was pared by 5 bases and J by 0 bases, with 11 bases between. The V gene's germline CDR1 is LNHDA and CDR2 SQIVND (reference sequence). The CDR3 has 15 amino acids. The CDR3 loop reads CASSDNRYSNQPQHF. The CDR3 bases are TGTGCCAGTAGTGACAACAGATATAGCAATCAGCCCCAGCATTTT.

V usage is TRBV6-6 and J usage is TRBJ2-7, with a weak D call TRBD2 (5 bases). Germline values: CDR1 MNHNY, CDR2 SVGAGI (reference sequence). V was cut by 2 bases and J by 0 bases, with 11 bases left in between. There are 15 residues in the CDR3. The CDR3 bases are TGTGCCAGCAGTTACACTAAGGACTTCTCCTACGAGCAGTACTTC. Protein: CASSYTKDFSYEQYF.

This chain uses TRBV6-6 with TRBJ2-3, with a possible D match to TRBD2 (6 bases). The CDR3 spans 14 residues. The V end was cut by 0 bases, the J end by 6 bases, with 10 bases between. In germline, CDR1 is MNHNY, CDR2 SVGAGI (reference sequence). The CDR3 protein is CASSYSEGRDTQYF. The CDR3 coding sequence is TGTGCCAGCAGTTACTCGGAGGGCCGGGATACGCAGTATTTT.

V and J are TRBV10-1 and TRBJ2-3; possibly TRBD1 for D (6 bases). The CDR3 has 17 residues. V was clipped by 2 bases and J by 0 bases, with 15 bases between them. Germline CDR1 and CDR2: WNHNN and SYGVQD (reference sequence). The CDR3 nucleotides read TGCGCCAGCAGTGAGCGGCCTGGGGGCGGAAGCACAGATACGCAGTATTTT. This codes for CASSERPGGGSTDTQYF.

The table lists this clone with a count of one. The rearrangement joins TRBV7-9 to TRBJ2-5, with 7 bases aligning to TRBD2. Germline-derived CDR1 and CDR2 are SEHNR and FQNEAQ (reference sequence). J was trimmed by 7 bases and V by 5 bases; bases with no gene match: 16. The length of the CDR3 is 16 residues. This CDR3 is CASSTPPGLPGGTQYF. The CDR3 DNA sequence: TGTGCCAGCAGCACCCCTCCGGGACTACCTGGTGGGACCCAGTACTTC. Together with reference TRBV7-9 and TRBJ2-5, the CDR3 gives the full variable domain: DTGVSQNPRHKITKRGQNVTFRCDPISEHNRLYWYRQTLGQGPEFLTYFQNEAQLEKSRLLSDRFSAERPKGSFSTLEIQRTEQGDSAMYLCASSTPPGLPGGTQYFGPGTRLLVL.

This clone was observed a single time. The V gene is TRBV18, the J gene TRBJ1-2; D may be TRBD1 (6 bases). This CDR3 is 14 amino acids long. Germline V CDR1 and CDR2: KGHSH, LQKENI. V was pared by 1 base and J by 3 bases, with 9 bases between. The CDR3 loop reads CASSPRSGDYGYTF. CDR3 coding DNA: TGTGCCAGCTCACCACGGTCAGGGGACTATGGCTACACCTTC.

The V call is TRBV30, the J call TRBJ2-1; 9 bases line up with TRBD2. After removal of 4 bases from V and 2 bases from J, the junction contained 0 bases not matched to a gene. In germline, CDR1 is GTSNPN, CDR2 SVGIG (reference sequence). The CDR3 consists of 13 residues. CDR3 amino acids: CAWTSGAYNEQFF. In nucleotides, the CDR3 is TGTGCCTGGACTAGCGGGGCCTACAATGAGCAGTTCTTC.

The gene calls are TRBV5-1 and TRBJ2-1; TRBD2 matches 8 bases. Germline V lookup: CDR1 SGHRS, CDR2 YFSETQ. The CDR3 is made up of 15 amino acids. The V and J ends lost 0 bases and 6 bases, in that order; junction bases with no gene match: 5. This chain's CDR3 is CASSLDDGRVNEQFF. The CDR3 nucleotides are TGCGCCAGCAGCTTGGACGACGGGAGGGTCAATGAGCAGTTCTTC.

The gene calls are TRBV28 and TRBJ1-1; 7 bases agree with TRBD1. V gave up 5 bases and J gave up 7 bases; unmatched junction bases: 10. Germline CDR1 is MDHEN and CDR2 is SYDVKM. The CDR3 runs 14 residues. The CDR3 DNA is TGTGCCAGCAGTCCCACTAAACAGGGGTTTGAAGCTTTCTTT. This sequence encodes CASSPTKQGFEAFF.

The V and J genes are TRBV30 and TRBJ2-3, with D possibly TRBD2 on 5 matching bases. The CDR3 length is 18 residues. Between the trimmed V and J ends, which lost 0 bases and 0 bases, there was a span of 19 bases. Per germline, CDR1 GTSNPN and CDR2 SVGIG (reference sequence). This CDR3 is CAWSVSGQWGASTDTQYF. The CDR3 region has the DNA TGTGCCTGGAGTGTATCCGGCCAGTGGGGAGCGAGCACAGATACGCAGTATTTT. Based on the CDR3 plus reference TRBV30 and TRBJ2-3, the full variable domain is SQTIHQWPATLVQPVGSPLSLECTVEGTSNPNLYWYRQAAGRGLQLLFYSVGIGQISSEVPQNLSASRPQDRQFILSSKKLLLSDSGFYLCAWSVSGQWGASTDTQYFGPGTRLTVL.

This chain uses TRBV6-5 with TRBJ1-2; D not resolved. This CDR3 contains 13 residues. CDR1 and CDR2 from the germline V gene are MNHEY and SVGAGI. The V end was cut by 11 bases, the J end by 4 bases, with 17 bases between. The CDR3 DNA sequence: TGTGCCGCCGCCTTGAGAGGAAGCTATGGCTACACCTTC. It yields the protein CAAALRGSYGYTF.

The V gene is TRBV4-1, the J gene TRBJ2-3, with 11 bases matching TRBD2. The CDR3 runs 16 residues. Trimming removed 1 base from V and 6 bases from J; junction bases left unmatched: 6. CDR1 MGHRA and CDR2 YSYEKL come from the germline V gene. CDR3 region: CASSQVGLAGGDTQYF. CDR3 in DNA: TGCGCCAGCAGCCAAGTAGGATTAGCGGGAGGGGATACGCAGTATTTT.

The chain is built from TRBV5-8 and TRBJ2-2, with 8 positions matching TRBD2. The V and J ends lost 2 bases and 5 bases, in that order; junction bases with no gene match: 14. This CDR3 region has 18 residues. The V gene's germline CDR1 is SGHTS and CDR2 YDEGEE. CDR3 nucleotides: TGTGCCAGCAGCTTCCTCGGGGGGAGCGGGAGTCCTACCGGGGAGCTGTTTTTT. Translating it yields CASSFLGGSGSPTGELFF.

The gene calls are TRBV5-1 and TRBJ1-1; TRBD1 matches 7 bases. Germline V gene lookup returns CDR1 SGHRS and CDR2 YFSETQ. Trimming cost V 4 bases and J 0 bases; bases outside gene matches: 3. The CDR3 length is 14 residues. The CDR3 sequence: CASSQGQMNTEAFF. The CDR3, as DNA: TGCGCCAGCAGCCAGGGACAGATGAACACTGAAGCTTTCTTT.